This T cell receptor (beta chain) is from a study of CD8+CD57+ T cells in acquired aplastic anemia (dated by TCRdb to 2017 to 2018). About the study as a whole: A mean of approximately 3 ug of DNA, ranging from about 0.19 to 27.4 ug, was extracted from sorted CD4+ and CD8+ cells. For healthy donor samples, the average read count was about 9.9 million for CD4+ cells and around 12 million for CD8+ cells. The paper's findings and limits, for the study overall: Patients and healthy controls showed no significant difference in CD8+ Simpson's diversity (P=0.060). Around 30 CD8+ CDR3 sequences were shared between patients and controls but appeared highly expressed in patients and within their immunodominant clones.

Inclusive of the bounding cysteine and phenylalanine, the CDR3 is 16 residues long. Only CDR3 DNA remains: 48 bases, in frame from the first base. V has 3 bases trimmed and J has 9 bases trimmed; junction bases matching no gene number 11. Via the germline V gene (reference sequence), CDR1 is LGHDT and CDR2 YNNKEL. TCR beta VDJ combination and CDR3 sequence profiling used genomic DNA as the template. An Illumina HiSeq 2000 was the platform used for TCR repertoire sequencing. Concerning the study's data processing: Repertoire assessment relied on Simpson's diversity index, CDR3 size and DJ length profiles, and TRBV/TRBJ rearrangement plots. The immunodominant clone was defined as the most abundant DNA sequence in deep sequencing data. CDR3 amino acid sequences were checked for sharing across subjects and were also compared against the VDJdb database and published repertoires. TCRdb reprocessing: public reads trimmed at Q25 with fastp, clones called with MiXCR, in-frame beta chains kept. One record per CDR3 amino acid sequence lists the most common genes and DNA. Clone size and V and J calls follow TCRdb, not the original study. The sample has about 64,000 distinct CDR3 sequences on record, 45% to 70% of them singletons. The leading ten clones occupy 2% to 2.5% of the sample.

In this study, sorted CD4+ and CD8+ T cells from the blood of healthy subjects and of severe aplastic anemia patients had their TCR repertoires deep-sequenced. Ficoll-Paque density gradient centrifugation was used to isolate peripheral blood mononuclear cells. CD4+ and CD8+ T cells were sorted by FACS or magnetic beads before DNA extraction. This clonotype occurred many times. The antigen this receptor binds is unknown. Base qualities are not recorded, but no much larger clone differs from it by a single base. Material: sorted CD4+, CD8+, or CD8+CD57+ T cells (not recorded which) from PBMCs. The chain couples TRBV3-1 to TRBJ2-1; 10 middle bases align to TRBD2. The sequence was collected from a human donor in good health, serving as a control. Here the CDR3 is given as CASSQYLAGELGEQFF. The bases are TGTGCCAGCAGCCAGTATCTAGCGGGAGAATTGGGTGAGCAGTTCTTC.